This T cell receptor beta chain comes out of a study of cytomegalovirus exposure and HLA in healthy donors. The study, taken as a whole, reports: Analysis was performed later, and it showed HLA-associated TCR beta chains to be more clonally expanded than equally common others. Later analysis showed TCR association rates varying by HLA locus, highest for DRB1 and lowest for HLA-C.

Although they were nominally healthy when sampled, donors likely had unrecorded immune exposures. About this clone itself: Its matching antigen is unknown.

The PCR used 60 Vbeta and 13 Jbeta primers. Produced via immunoSEQ multiplex PCR; TCRdb's table is partial and in-frame only. The table lists 200,000 or so clones, about two thirds of them singletons. This TCR was recovered from a man aged 35 to 55 in good health and CMV-seropositive. Sequenced: PBMCs.

The CDR3 DNA is TGTGCCAGCAGTCCTCTCTCCCCCGACAAGGAGCCCCAGCATTTT. The encoded protein is CASSPLSPDKEPQHF. The chain links TRBV2 to TRBJ1-5, with no clear D. Germline V gives CDR1 SNHLY, CDR2 FYNNEI. The CDR3 length is 15 residues. V was pared by 5 bases and J by 8 bases, with 19 bases between.